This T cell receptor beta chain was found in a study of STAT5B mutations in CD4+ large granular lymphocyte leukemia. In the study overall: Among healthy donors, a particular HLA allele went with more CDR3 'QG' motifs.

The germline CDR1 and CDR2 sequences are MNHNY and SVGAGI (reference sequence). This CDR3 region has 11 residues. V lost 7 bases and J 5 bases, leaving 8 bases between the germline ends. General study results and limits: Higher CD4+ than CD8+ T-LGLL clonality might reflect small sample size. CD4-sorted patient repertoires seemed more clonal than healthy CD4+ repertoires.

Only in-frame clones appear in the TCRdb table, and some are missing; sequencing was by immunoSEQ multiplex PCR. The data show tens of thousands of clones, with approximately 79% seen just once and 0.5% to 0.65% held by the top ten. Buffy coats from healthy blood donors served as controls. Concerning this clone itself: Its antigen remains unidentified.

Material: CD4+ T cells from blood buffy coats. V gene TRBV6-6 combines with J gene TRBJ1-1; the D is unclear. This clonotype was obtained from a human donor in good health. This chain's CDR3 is CASTYRTEAFF. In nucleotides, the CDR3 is TGTGCCAGCACCTACCGGACTGAAGCTTTCTTT.